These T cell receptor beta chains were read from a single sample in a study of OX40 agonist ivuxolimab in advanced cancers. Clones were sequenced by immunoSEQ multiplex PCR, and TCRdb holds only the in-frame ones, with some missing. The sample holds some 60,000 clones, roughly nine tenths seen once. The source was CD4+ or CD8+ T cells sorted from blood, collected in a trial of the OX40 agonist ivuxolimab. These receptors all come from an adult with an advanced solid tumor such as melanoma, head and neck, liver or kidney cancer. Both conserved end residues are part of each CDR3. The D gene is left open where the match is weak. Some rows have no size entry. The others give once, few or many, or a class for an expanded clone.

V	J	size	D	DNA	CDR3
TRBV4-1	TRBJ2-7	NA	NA	TGCGCCAGCAGCCAAGGTGCCTTCTACGAGCAGTACTTC	CASSQGAFYEQYF
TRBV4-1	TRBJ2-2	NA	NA	TGCGCCAGCAGCTACGGACAGATGAACACCGGGGAGCTGTTTTTT	CASSYGQMNTGELFF
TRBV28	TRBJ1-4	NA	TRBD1	TGTGCCAGCAGTACGGGACAGCGTAATGAAAAACTGTTTTTT	CASSTGQRNEKLFF
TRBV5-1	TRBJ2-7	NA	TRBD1	TGCGCCAGCAGCTGGACAGGGGGCCACGAGCAGTACTTC	CASSWTGGHEQYF
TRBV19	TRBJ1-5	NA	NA	TGTGCCAGTAGTAATAAGGGAGCTTATCAGCCCCAGCATTTT	CASSNKGAYQPQHF
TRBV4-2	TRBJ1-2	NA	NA	TGTGCCAGCAGCCAGAACGGGGAAGCTAACTATGGCTACACCTTC	CASSQNGEANYGYTF
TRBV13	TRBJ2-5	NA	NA	TGTGCCAGCAGCTTTCTTCCGGGTACGGAAGAGACCCAGTACTTC	CASSFLPGTEETQYF
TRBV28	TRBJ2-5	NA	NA	TGTGCCAGCAGTTTATCGGGATGGGAGACCCAGTACTTC	CASSLSGWETQYF
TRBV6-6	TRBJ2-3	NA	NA	TGTGCCAGCAGTCCCACGGACAGCAGCACAGATACGCAGTATTTT	CASSPTDSSTDTQYF
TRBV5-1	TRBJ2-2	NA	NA	TGCGCCAGCAGCCCCCTGGACTTCGACACCGGGGAGCTGTTTTTT	CASSPLDFDTGELFF
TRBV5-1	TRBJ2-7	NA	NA	TGCGCCAGCAGCTCGGGAGTATGGAACTACGAGCAGTACTTC	CASSSGVWNYEQYF
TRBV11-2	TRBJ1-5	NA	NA	TGTGCCAGCAGCTTGATGCTGGGGGTGGGGTGCGACCAGCCCCAGCATTTT	CASSLMLGVGCDQPQHF
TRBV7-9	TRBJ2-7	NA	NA	TGTGCCAGCAGCTTAACGCTGGGTTCTGACGGGGAGCAGTACTTC	CASSLTLGSDGEQYF
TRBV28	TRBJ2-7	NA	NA	TGTGCCAGCAGCCCTTCGGGGCGAGTCGGTAGCTCCTACGAGCAGTACTTC	CASSPSGRVGSSYEQYF
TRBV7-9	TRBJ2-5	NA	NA	TGTGCCAGCAGCTCCCCTCGGGGGGCGAGTCTGGAGACCCAGTACTTC	CASSSPRGASLETQYF
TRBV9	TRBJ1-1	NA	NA	TGTGCCAGCAGCGTAGCCCCCTCGCAGGGAGACAACACTGAAGCTTTCTTT	CASSVAPSQGDNTEAFF
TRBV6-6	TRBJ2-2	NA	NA	TGTGCCAGCAGTCAATCCACCGGGGAGCTGTTTTTT	CASSQSTGELFF
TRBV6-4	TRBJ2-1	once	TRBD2	TGTGCCAGCAGTCCGACTAGCTCCTTCTACAATGAGCAGTTCTTC	CASSPTSSFYNEQFF
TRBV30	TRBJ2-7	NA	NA	TGTGCCTGGAGTGTCGTTCCGCCGGGACCCTTTGCCTACGAGCAGTACTTC	CAWSVVPPGPFAYEQYF
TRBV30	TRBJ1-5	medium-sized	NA	TGTGCCTGGAAAAAGGAAGGGGGCAATCAGCCCCAGCATTTT	CAWKKEGGNQPQHF
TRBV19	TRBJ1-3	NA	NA	TGTGCCAGATTGCCGGGACACAGCTCTGGAAACACCATATATTTT	CARLPGHSSGNTIYF
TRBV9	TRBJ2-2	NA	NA	TGTGCCAGCAGCGTAGCTCGAGCGGAGGCGAACACCGGGGAGCTGTTTTTT	CASSVARAEANTGELFF
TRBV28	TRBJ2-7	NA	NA	TGTGCCAGCAGTTTATTAGGGACCTACGAGCAGTACTTC	CASSLLGTYEQYF
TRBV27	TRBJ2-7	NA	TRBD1	TGTGCCAGCAGTCTAAGGACAGGGGTCTCCTACGAGCAGTACTTC	CASSLRTGVSYEQYF
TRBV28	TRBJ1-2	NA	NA	TGTGCCAGCAGTTTATGGGGGGTCCCTAACTATGGCTACACCTTC	CASSLWGVPNYGYTF
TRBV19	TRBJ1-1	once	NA	TGTGCCAGTAGGGGTACAGGGTTGACTGAAGCTTTCTTT	CASRGTGLTEAFF
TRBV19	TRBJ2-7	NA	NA	TGTGCCAGTAGTATTTTCGGTTCCTACGAGCAGTACTTC	CASSIFGSYEQYF
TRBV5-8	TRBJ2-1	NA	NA	TGTGCCAGCAGCTTGCTAGTTGGTGAGCAGTTCTTC	CASSLLVGEQFF
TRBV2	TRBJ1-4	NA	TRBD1	TGTGCCAGCAGGGACCGGACAGGGTTTGAAAAACTGTTTTTT	CASRDRTGFEKLFF
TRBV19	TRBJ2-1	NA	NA	TGTGCCAGTAGTATAGGACTAGACACGTCCTACAATGAGCAGTTCTTC	CASSIGLDTSYNEQFF
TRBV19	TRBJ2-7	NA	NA	TGTGCCAGTAGTCAGCTGGGGGCCTACGAGCAGTACTTC	CASSQLGAYEQYF
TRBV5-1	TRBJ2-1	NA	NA	TGCGCCAGCAGCTTGTTCGCCAATGAGCAGTTCTTC	CASSLFANEQFF
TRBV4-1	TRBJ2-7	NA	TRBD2	TGCGCCAGCAGTGCAGGGACGGGAGGTTACGAGCAGTACTTC	CASSAGTGGYEQYF
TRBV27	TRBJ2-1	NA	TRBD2	TGTGCCAGCAGTTTATTGGGGGGGAATGAGCAGTTCTTC	CASSLLGGNEQFF
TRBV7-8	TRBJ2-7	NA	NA	TGTGCCAGCAGCCCCCAGGCGGGTGGAAATCCCGAGCAGTACTTC	CASSPQAGGNPEQYF
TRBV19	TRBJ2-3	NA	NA	TGTGCCAGTAGTATTCTCCCCCGTCCCACAGATACGCAGTATTTT	CASSILPRPTDTQYF
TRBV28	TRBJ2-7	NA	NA	TGTGCCAGCAGCCCCGGGCAGTTCTACGAGCAGTACTTC	CASSPGQFYEQYF
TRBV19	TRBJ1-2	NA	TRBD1	TGTGCCAGTAGTATCCCGACGGCCCTCGGACAGGGCCTACATGGCTACACCTTC	CASSIPTALGQGLHGYTF
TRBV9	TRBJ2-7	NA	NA	TGTGCCAGCAGCGTAGGAGTGGGGTCCACCTACGAGCAGTACTTC	CASSVGVGSTYEQYF
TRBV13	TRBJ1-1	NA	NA	TGTGCCAGCAGCTTGGGGGGCCAGGCTTTCTTT	CASSLGGQAFF
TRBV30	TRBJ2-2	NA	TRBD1	TGTGCCTGGACAACAGGGGCTTGGCCCGGGGAGCTGTTTTTT	CAWTTGAWPGELFF
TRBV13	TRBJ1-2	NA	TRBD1	TGTGCCAGCAGCTTAGTCGGACAGGGGGTTAACTATGGCTACACCTTC	CASSLVGQGVNYGYTF
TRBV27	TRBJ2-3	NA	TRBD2	TGTGCCAGCAGTTCCGGACTAGCGGGAGAGACTGAGCAGTATTTT	CASSSGLAGETEQYF
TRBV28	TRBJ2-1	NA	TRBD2	TGTGCCAGCAGTCAGTACGGGGGGAGGAACGAGCAGTTCTTC	CASSQYGGRNEQFF
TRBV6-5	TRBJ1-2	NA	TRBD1	TGTGCCAGCAGCCCTACAGGGGATGATGGCTACACCTTC	CASSPTGDDGYTF
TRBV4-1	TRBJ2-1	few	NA	TGCGCCAGCAGCCAAGGACCGGGGGTTCTTAACAATGAGCAGTTCTTC	CASSQGPGVLNNEQFF
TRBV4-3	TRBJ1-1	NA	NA	TGCGCCAGCAGCCAAGATGCAGGGAACACTGAAGCTTTCTTT	CASSQDAGNTEAFF
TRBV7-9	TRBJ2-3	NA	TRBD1	TGTGCCAGCAGCTTAGTGATCGGAACCGGGACAGGGGTTACAGATACGCAGTATTTT	CASSLVIGTGTGVTDTQYF
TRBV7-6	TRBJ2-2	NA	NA	TGTGCCAGCGCTGAAGGTCTTTTAGACACCGGGGAGCTGTTTTTT	CASAEGLLDTGELFF
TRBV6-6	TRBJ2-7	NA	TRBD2	TGTGCCAGCAGCCTGGGACTAGCGGGGGCCCCCGGCGAGCAGTACTTC	CASSLGLAGAPGEQYF
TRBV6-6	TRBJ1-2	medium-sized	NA	TGTGCCAGCAGCGCTGGCTTCTATGGCTACACCTTC	CASSAGFYGYTF
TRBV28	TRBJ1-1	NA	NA	TGTGCCAGCAGTAAAGAGGGGCGTGAGATGAACACTGAAGCTTTCTTT	CASSKEGREMNTEAFF
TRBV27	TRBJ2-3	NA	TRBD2	TGTGCCAGCAGTTTAGGGCTAGCGGGAGGCCCAATCACAGATACGCAGTATTTT	CASSLGLAGGPITDTQYF